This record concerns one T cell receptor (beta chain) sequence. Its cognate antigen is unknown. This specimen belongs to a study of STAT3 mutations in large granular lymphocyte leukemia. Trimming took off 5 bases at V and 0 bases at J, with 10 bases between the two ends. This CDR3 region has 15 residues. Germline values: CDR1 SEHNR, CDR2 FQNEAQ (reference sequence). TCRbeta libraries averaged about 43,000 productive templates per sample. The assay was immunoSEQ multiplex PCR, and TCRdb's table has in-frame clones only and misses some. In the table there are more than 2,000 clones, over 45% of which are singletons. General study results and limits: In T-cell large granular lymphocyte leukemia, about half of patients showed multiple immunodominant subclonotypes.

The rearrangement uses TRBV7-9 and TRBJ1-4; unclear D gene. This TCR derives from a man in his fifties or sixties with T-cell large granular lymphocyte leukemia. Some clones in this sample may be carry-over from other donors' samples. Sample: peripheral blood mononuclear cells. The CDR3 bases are TGTGCCAGCAGCGCCCTGGGTGCAACTAATGAAAAACTGTTTTTT. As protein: CASSALGATNEKLFF.